A single sample is the source of the 32 T cell receptor beta chains below, sequenced in a study of T cells after yellow fever vaccination. TCRdb used MiXCR to reprocess the 5' RACE reads, holding one entry per CDR3 protein. The sample consists of approximately 550,000 distinct CDR3 sequences, about 19% of them appearing once. The sequencing used PBMCs, collected 15 days after the yellow fever booster vaccination. These TCRs come from a man aged 25 to 40 who received the YFV17D yellow fever vaccine.

The table lists this clonotype with a few counts. V gene TRBV3-1 combines with J gene TRBJ1-5, with a possible D match to TRBD1 (6 bases). V was cut by 6 bases and J by 1 base, with 10 bases left in between. CDR3 size: 14 residues. CDR1 LGHDT and CDR2 YNNKEL come from the germline V gene (reference sequence). The CDR3 reads CASSPGQSNQPQHF. In DNA form, the CDR3 reads TGTGCCAGCAGTCCGGGACAAAGCAATCAGCCCCAGCATTTT.

V gene TRBV12-3 or TRBV12-4 combines with J gene TRBJ2-7; D call uncertain. The V gene lost 3 bases and the J gene lost 7 bases, with 13 bases spanning the gap. The CDR3 runs 13 residues. The CDR3 here is CASSFLAVREQYF. CDR3 nucleotides: TGTGCCAGCAGTTTCTTGGCGGTTCGGGAGCAGTACTTC.

The chain has TRBV7-2 and TRBJ1-1, with 8 bases that match TRBD1. J was trimmed by 11 bases and V by 0 bases; bases with no gene match: 5. Germline CDR1 reads SGHTA; CDR2 reads FQGNSA. The CDR3 loop spans 13 amino acids. The CDR3 spells CASSLAVQGDAFF. In nucleotides, the CDR3 is TGTGCCAGCAGCTTAGCGGTACAGGGGGACGCTTTCTTT.

There are a few counts of this clonotype. The chain recombines TRBV30 with TRBJ2-3, with D possibly matching TRBD2 (6 bases). V was trimmed by 4 bases and J by 4 bases, leaving 6 bases between them. CDR3 length equals 11 residues. CDR1 GTSNPN and CDR2 SVGIG come from the germline V gene (reference sequence). The CDR3 protein is CAWTSADTQYF. The DNA for the CDR3 is TGTGCCTGGACTAGCGCAGATACGCAGTATTTT.

This clonotype was recorded a few times. The chain couples TRBV12-3 or TRBV12-4 to TRBJ2-7; possibly TRBD1 for D (6 bases). CDR3 length: 14 residues. The V gene lost 7 bases and the J gene lost 3 bases, with 16 bases spanning the gap. The CDR3 DNA follows: TGTGCCAGCACAATCCGACTGGACAGCTACGAGCAGTACTTC. Translated, it gives CASTIRLDSYEQYF.

The V gene is TRBV20-1, the J gene TRBJ2-1, with TRBD2 matching over 7 bases. The CDR3 spans 16 residues. Per the germline V gene, CDR1 is DFQATT and CDR2 is SNEGSKA (reference sequence). Trimming cost V 0 bases and J 8 bases; bases outside gene matches: 13. The CDR3 protein is CSARDPSGANGDEQFF. The CDR3 coding sequence is TGCAGTGCTAGAGATCCGAGCGGGGCTAATGGGGATGAGCAGTTCTTC.

This clonotype was detected ten times or more. The chain links TRBV6-5 to TRBJ2-7; TRBD2 is a possible D gene (6 bases). In germline, CDR1 is MNHEY, CDR2 SVGAGI. The CDR3 has 15 amino acids. V gave up 0 bases and J gave up 0 bases, with 9 bases separating them. CDR3 loop: CASSYSGGISYEQYF. The CDR3 nucleotides are TGTGCCAGCAGTTACTCGGGCGGGATCTCCTACGAGCAGTACTTC.

This clonotype was observed a few times. The gene calls are TRBV7-3 and TRBJ2-1; 9 nucleotides agree with TRBD2. The CDR3 covers 15 residues. Germline values: CDR1 SGHTA, CDR2 FQGTGA. Trimming removed 2 bases from V and 7 bases from J; junction bases left unmatched: 6. As DNA, the CDR3 is TGTGCCAGCAGCTTATTTGCTAGCGGGACGAATGAGCAGTTCTTC. Translated: CASSLFASGTNEQFF.

V and J are TRBV18 and TRBJ2-7; 9 bases match TRBD1. V shed 2 bases and J 0 bases; nucleotides not matched to a gene: 8. The CDR3 has 17 residues. Looked up from germline, CDR1 is KGHSH and CDR2 is LQKENI. CDR3 DNA sequence: TGTGCCAGCTCACCAAATCTGGACAGGGGCATCTCCTACGAGCAGTACTTC. Protein: CASSPNLDRGISYEQYF.

In its sample, this clonotype was seen a few times. V gene TRBV14 combines with J gene TRBJ2-2; D call uncertain. The CDR3 extends over 14 amino acids. The germline V gene has CDR1 SGHDN and CDR2 FVKESK. Trimming removed 6 bases from V and 4 bases from J, with 12 bases in between. The CDR3 here is CASSVADSTGELFF. The CDR3 DNA follows: TGTGCCAGCAGTGTTGCTGACTCCACCGGGGAGCTGTTTTTT.

The chain recombines TRBV20-1 with TRBJ1-2, with D possibly being TRBD1 (5 bases). Trimming removed 2 bases from V and 4 bases from J, with 14 bases in between. CDR1 is DFQATT, CDR2 SNEGSKA, per germline (reference sequence). CDR3 size: 14 residues. CDR3 nucleotides: TGCAGTGCTAGATCGGCAGGGAAGGGCTATGGCTACACCTTC. Its protein product is CSARSAGKGYGYTF.

A single count supports this clonotype. The V and J genes are TRBV7-9 and TRBJ2-5; perhaps TRBD2 as D (6 bases). CDR1 SEHNR and CDR2 FQNEAQ come from the germline V gene (reference sequence). The CDR3 has 16 residues. Trimming shortened V by 8 bases and J by 1 base, and 20 bases separated the two germline ends. CDR3 sequence reads: CASFNLVTTSQETQYF. The CDR3 bases are TGTGCCAGCTTCAACCTCGTTACGACTAGCCAAGAGACCCAGTACTTC.

The chain couples TRBV5-6 to TRBJ2-4, with a possible D match to TRBD2 (6 bases). V was clipped by 0 bases and J by 0 bases, with 22 bases between them. CDR1 is SGHDT and CDR2 is YYEEEE in the germline V gene. The length of the CDR3 is 20 residues. The CDR3 here is CASSLGLGTGPNLAKNIQYF. The CDR3 nucleotides are TGTGCCAGCAGCTTGGGTCTCGGGACTGGACCGAACTTAGCCAAAAACATTCAGTACTTC.

This chain uses TRBV28 with TRBJ2-4; possible D gene TRBD2, 6 bases. The germline gives CDR1 MDHEN, CDR2 SYDVKM. CDR3 length: 15 residues. The germline V and J ends were trimmed by 5 bases and 5 bases, with 16 bases remaining between them. For the CDR3, the DNA is TGTGCCAGCAGTCCCCTTTCGGGGGATGAAAACATTCAGTACTTC. The encoded protein is CASSPLSGDENIQYF.

Many counts were recorded for this clonotype. A junction boundary mismatches the germline segment, possibly from a read error. The chain joins TRBV20-1 to TRBJ2-3; 12 bases match TRBD2. CDR1 and CDR2 from the germline V gene are DFQATT and SNEGSKA (reference sequence). This CDR3 region has 13 residues. The CDR3 coding sequence is TGCAGTGTTTTGACAATCGGACTAGCGGGACCCCGTTTT. Its protein product is CSVLTIGLAGPRF.

This chain uses TRBV20-1 with TRBJ1-5; 8 positions agree with TRBD1. Trimming took 7 bases from V and 3 from J; bases not matched to a gene: 8. The germline CDR1 and CDR2 sequences are DFQATT and SNEGSKA (reference sequence). The CDR3 sequence is 14 residues long. Here the CDR3 reads CSVRQGSTNQPQHF. The CDR3 coding sequence is TGCAGTGTGAGACAGGGGTCAACCAATCAGCCCCAGCATTTT.

This clonotype was observed a few times. This sequence joins TRBV7-2 and TRBJ2-4; D is unclear. The CDR3 covers 16 residues. The germline V gene encodes CDR1 SGHTA and CDR2 FQGNSA. V was pared by 2 bases and J by 1 base, with 12 bases between. CDR3 in DNA: TGTGCCAGCAGCTTAAGCCAGCCTTTGGCCAAAAACATTCAGTACTTC. Its protein is CASSLSQPLAKNIQYF. The full variable domain, in which reference TRBV7-2 and TRBJ2-4 provide the parts outside the CDR3, is GAGVSQSPSNKVTEKGKDVELRCDPISGHTALYWYRQSLGQGLEFLIYFQGNSAPDKSGLPSDRFSAERTGGSVSTLTIQRTQQEDSAVYLCASSLSQPLAKNIQYFGAGTRLSVL.

V usage is TRBV5-1 and J usage is TRBJ1-2; possible D gene TRBD1, 5 bases. The germline V and J ends were trimmed by 4 bases and 8 bases, with 18 bases remaining between them. The germline gives CDR1 SGHRS, CDR2 YFSETQ. The CDR3 runs 14 residues. The CDR3 nucleotides read TGCGCCAGCAGCGGCGGGGACTACACTTGGGGCTACACCTTC. Residues: CASSGGDYTWGYTF.

This clonotype was seen only a few times. The V call is TRBV11-1, the J call TRBJ2-5, with TRBD1 matching 8 bases. Germline V CDR1 and CDR2: SGHAT, FQDESV (reference sequence). V shed 5 bases, J shed 5 bases, and the junction held 4 bases outside the gene matches. The CDR3 length is 13 residues. Here the CDR3 DNA reads TGTGCCAGCAGCCCTAACAGGGGGGAGACCCAGTACTTC. Amino acid sequence: CASSPNRGETQYF.

The genes are TRBV12-3 or TRBV12-4 and TRBJ2-1; the match to TRBD1 covers 8 bases. The trim removed 5 bases at V and 9 bases at J, leaving 3 bases unmatched. The CDR3 is made up of 12 amino acids. The CDR3 sequence is CASSEQGGEQFF. CDR3 DNA sequence: TGTGCCAGCAGTGAACAGGGGGGTGAGCAGTTCTTC.

This clonotype has a handful of counts. This chain's CDR3 is CASSLASPSLYNEQFF. Here the CDR3 DNA reads TGTGCCAGCAGCTTAGCGTCCCCTTCCCTCTACAATGAGCAGTTCTTC. The chain combines TRBV7-6 with TRBJ2-1; D gene ambiguous. The length of the CDR3 is 16 residues. CDR1 is SGHVS and CDR2 is FNYEAQ in the germline V gene. Trimming pared 0 bases from V and 3 bases from J, leaving 12 bases between.

V gene TRBV7-2 combines with J gene TRBJ1-5; no clear D gene. Looked up from germline, CDR1 is SGHTA and CDR2 is FQGNSA. This CDR3 is built from 14 residues. Trimming took 4 bases from V and 0 from J, leaving 7 bases between them. The CDR3 loop reads CASSSEYSNQPQHF. CDR3 bases: TGTGCCAGCAGCTCAGAATATAGCAATCAGCCCCAGCATTTT. Together with reference TRBV7-2 and TRBJ1-5, the CDR3 gives the full variable domain: GAGVSQSPSNKVTEKGKDVELRCDPISGHTALYWYRQSLGQGLEFLIYFQGNSAPDKSGLPSDRFSAERTGGSVSTLTIQRTQQEDSAVYLCASSSEYSNQPQHFGDGTRLSIL.

The chain combines TRBV6-2 or TRBV6-3 with TRBJ2-1; D is tentatively TRBD1 or TRBD2 (5 bases each). This CDR3 is 17 amino acids long. Trimming pared 7 bases from V and 7 bases from J, leaving 26 bases between. In germline, CDR1 is MNHEY, CDR2 SVGEGT. The CDR3 loop reads CASTPRDARSLGNEQFF. The DNA of the CDR3 is TGTGCCAGCACTCCCCGGGACGCCCGATCCCTAGGGAATGAGCAGTTCTTC.

In its sample, this clonotype was seen a few times. The chain employs TRBV20-1 and TRBJ1-4; 8 bases match TRBD1. The CDR3 totals 14 residues. With 5 bases clipped from V and 7 bases from J, the junction kept 9 bases outside the gene matches. CDR1 DFQATT and CDR2 SNEGSKA come from the germline V gene (reference sequence). This CDR3 reads CSARIQGEGEKLFF. CDR3 DNA sequence: TGCAGTGCTCGGATACAGGGGGAGGGTGAAAAACTGTTTTTT.

This clonotype has only a few counts. This rearrangement joins TRBV27 to TRBJ1-4; no clear D gene. Per the germline V gene, CDR1 is MNHEY and CDR2 is SMNVEV (reference sequence). The V and J ends lost 3 bases and 0 bases respectively, with 5 bases between them. This CDR3 has 14 residues. The DNA for the CDR3 is TGTGCCAGCAGTTTCCGACCAACTAATGAAAAACTGTTTTTT. Protein sequence: CASSFRPTNEKLFF.

This sequence joins TRBV20-1 and TRBJ1-5; D is possibly TRBD1 (6 bases). CDR3 size: 12 residues. Trimming cost V 5 bases and J 2 bases, with 7 bases left between them. The V gene's germline CDR1 is DFQATT and CDR2 SNEGSKA (reference sequence). CDR3 bases: TGCAGTGCTGAGGGGGGCAATCAGCCCCAGCATTTT. Protein product: CSAEGGNQPQHF.

The V call is TRBV19, the J call TRBJ2-7; D unresolved. The length of the CDR3 is 14 residues. The ends were cut back, 4 bases at V and 1 base at J, with 11 bases in the middle. Germline values: CDR1 LNHDA, CDR2 SQIVND (reference sequence). CDR3 amino acids: CASSTAGFSYEQYF. CDR3 DNA sequence: TGTGCCAGTAGTACAGCAGGCTTTTCCTACGAGCAGTACTTC.

The CDR3 region is CASSLEAGNTIYF. DNA for the CDR3: TGTGCCAGCAGCTTAGAGGCTGGAAACACCATATATTTT. The chain links TRBV7-2 to TRBJ1-3; D remains unclear. The CDR3 is 13 amino acids. Germline-derived CDR1 and CDR2 are SGHTA and FQGNSA. V gave up 1 base and J gave up 2 bases, with 3 bases separating them. The full variable domain, completed using reference TRBV7-2 and TRBJ1-3, is GAGVSQSPSNKVTEKGKDVELRCDPISGHTALYWYRQSLGQGLEFLIYFQGNSAPDKSGLPSDRFSAERTGGSVSTLTIQRTQQEDSAVYLCASSLEAGNTIYFGEGSWLTVV.

The chain employs TRBV10-3 and TRBJ2-3; 8 positions match TRBD2. CDR1 is ENHRY and CDR2 is SYGVKD in the germline V gene. CDR3 size: 15 residues. V lost 7 bases, J lost 6 bases, and 12 bases stayed unmatched. The DNA of the CDR3 is TGTGCCATCACCCCGGGGCGGGAGGTGTCGGATACGCAGTATTTT. As protein: CAITPGREVSDTQYF.

This clonotype was observed a handful of times. This chain connects TRBV20-1 to TRBJ1-6, with D perhaps matching TRBD1 (5 bases). The CDR3 runs to 16 residues. The V gene lost 0 bases and the J gene lost 6 bases, with 15 bases spanning the gap. Germline CDR1 reads DFQATT; CDR2 reads SNEGSKA (reference sequence). The CDR3 protein is CSARDGTTAINSPLHF. The DNA of the CDR3 is TGCAGTGCTAGAGATGGGACGACTGCGATTAATTCACCCCTCCACTTT.

This clonotype was seen only a few times. In DNA form, the CDR3 reads TGTGCCAGCAGCTCCGGGCGGACAGGGTATAACAATGAGCAGTTCTTC. Its protein is CASSSGRTGYNNEQFF. V is TRBV7-3 and J is TRBJ2-1; 8 nucleotides line up with TRBD1. Germline CDR1 and CDR2: SGHTA and FQGTGA. The CDR3 has 16 residues. With V trimmed by 4 bases and J by 5 bases, 10 bases remained unmatched.

J is TRBJ1-4 and V is TRBV7-9, with D perhaps TRBD1 (5 bases). In germline, CDR1 is SEHNR, CDR2 FQNEAQ (reference sequence). The CDR3 contains 14 residues. V dropped 5 bases and J dropped 4 bases, with 11 bases sitting between them. In DNA, the CDR3 is TGTGCCAGCAGCCTCGGGACCTTTAATGAAAAACTGTTTTTT. Translating it yields CASSLGTFNEKLFF.